What follows are 22 T cell receptor beta chains derived from one specimen sequenced in a study of cytomegalovirus exposure and HLA in healthy donors. Use of 60 Vbeta and 13 Jbeta primers characterized the PCR. The assay was immunoSEQ multiplex PCR, and TCRdb's table has in-frame clones only and misses some. This table holds about 98,000 clones, over 75% found once. Sequencing used PBMCs. These receptors were collected from a female donor in good health and CMV-seropositive.

On this clone itself: Other DNA sequences in this specimen translate into the identical CDR3. The chain carries TRBV28 and TRBJ1-1, with D tentatively TRBD1 (5 bases). The germline gives CDR1 MDHEN, CDR2 SYDVKM. Trimming took 2 bases from V and 4 from J, leaving 5 bases between them. The CDR3 loop spans 12 amino acids. CDR3 sequence reads: CASSLQGTEAFF. DNA of the CDR3: TGTGCCAGCAGTTTACAGGGCACTGAAGCTTTCTTT.

The chain couples TRBV15 to TRBJ2-3; the match to TRBD2 covers 9 bases. Looked up from germline, CDR1 is LNHNV and CDR2 is YYDKDF (reference sequence). Losses at the gene ends were 6 bases for V and 2 bases for J; bases not matched to a gene: 9. CDR3 length: 16 residues. CDR3 bases: TGTGCCACCAGTATGGGACTAGCAAGCTCCACAGATACGCAGTATTTT. Protein: CATSMGLASSTDTQYF.

The V and J genes are TRBV4-1 and TRBJ1-1; possible D gene TRBD1, 5 bases. Germline assignment: CDR1 MGHRA and CDR2 YSYEKL. There are 13 residues in the CDR3. With 4 bases removed from V and 4 bases from J, the gap between germline ends came to 10 bases. This chain's CDR3 is CASSRREVTEAFF. DNA for the CDR3: TGCGCCAGCAGCCGCAGGGAAGTCACTGAAGCTTTCTTT.

The V and J genes are TRBV6-1 and TRBJ1-5; the D gene is possibly TRBD1 (6 bases). V dropped 8 bases and J dropped 7 bases, with 15 bases sitting between them. Germline assignment: CDR1 MNHNS and CDR2 SASEGT. The CDR3 is made up of 13 amino acids. The CDR3 reads CASRGTWDQPQHF. The CDR3 DNA reads TGTGCCAGCCGAGGGACATGGGACCAGCCCCAGCATTTT.

The chain links TRBV27 to TRBJ2-7, with D perhaps matching TRBD1 (6 bases). This CDR3 is built from 16 residues. V lost 0 bases, J lost 2 bases, and 14 bases lay in between. Germline values: CDR1 MNHEY, CDR2 SMNVEV (reference sequence). The CDR3: CASSLSPQGRTYEQYF. In DNA form, the CDR3 reads TGTGCCAGCAGTTTATCACCCCAGGGGCGCACCTACGAGCAGTACTTC.

This clone was counted a few times. The chain joins TRBV11-2 to TRBJ1-1, with TRBD1 matching over 8 bases. The CDR3 has 13 residues. Germline V CDR1 and CDR2: SGHAT, FQNNGV. Trimming cost V 5 bases and J 4 bases; bases outside gene matches: 3. The CDR3 loop reads CASSHTGGTEAFF. The CDR3 DNA sequence: TGTGCCAGCAGCCACACAGGGGGCACTGAAGCTTTCTTT. The full variable domain, in which reference TRBV11-2 and TRBJ1-1 provide the parts outside the CDR3, is EAGVAQSPRYKIIEKRQSVAFWCNPISGHATLYWYQQILGQGPKLLIQFQNNGVVDDSQLPKDRFSAERLKGVDSTLKIQPAKLEDSAVYLCASSHTGGTEAFFGQGTRLTVV.

The chain is built from TRBV14 and TRBJ2-6, with D unclear. Trimming shortened V by 4 bases and J by 2 bases, and 9 bases separated the two germline ends. From germline, CDR1 is SGHDN and CDR2 FVKESK. This CDR3 has 15 amino acids. DNA for the CDR3: TGTGCCAGCAGCCCGATTAAGCCTGGGGCCAACGTCCTGACTTTC. It codes for CASSPIKPGANVLTF. Variable domain in full (rest from reference TRBV14 and TRBJ2-6): EAGVTQFPSHSVIEKGQTVTLRCDPISGHDNLYWYRRVMGKEIKFLLHFVKESKQDESGMPNNRFLAERTGGTYSTLKVQPAELEDSGVYFCASSPIKPGANVLTFGAGSRLTVL.

The chain recombines TRBV10-3 with TRBJ1-4; possible D gene TRBD1, 6 bases. The CDR3 extends over 15 amino acids. CDR1 is ENHRY and CDR2 is SYGVKD in the germline V gene. Trimming pared 0 bases from V and 7 bases from J, leaving 12 bases between. The CDR3, as DNA: TGTGCCATCAGTGAGTCGACCACCAGGGGTGAAAAACTGTTTTTT. Its translation is CAISESTTRGEKLFF.

The CDR3 region is CSVEAGGYYEQYF. The DNA for the CDR3 is TGCAGCGTTGAAGCGGGAGGTTACTACGAGCAGTACTTC. The V gene is TRBV29-1, the J gene TRBJ2-7; 7 positions match TRBD2. This CDR3 comprises 13 residues. Trimming took 1 base from V and 3 from J; bases not matched to a gene: 3. Germline values: CDR1 SQVTM, CDR2 ANQGSEA.

J is TRBJ2-7 and V is TRBV6-5; 10 bases match TRBD1. J gave up 0 bases and V 5 bases, and 4 bases lay outside the gene matches. The CDR3 is made up of 15 amino acids. Germline V CDR1 and CDR2: MNHEY, SVGAGI. CDR3 nucleotides: TGTGCCAGCAGTCTGACAGGGGGCTCCTCCTACGAGCAGTACTTC. Amino acid sequence: CASSLTGGSSYEQYF.

In DNA form, the CDR3 reads TGTGCCAGCAGCTCGGGGGAAGGCTATGGCTACACCTTC. Its translation is CASSSGEGYGYTF. The chain recombines TRBV7-9 with TRBJ1-2, with D tentatively TRBD1 (5 bases). Germline V gene sequence: CDR1 SEHNR, CDR2 FQNEAQ (reference sequence). The CDR3 totals 13 residues. V dropped 4 bases and J dropped 4 bases, with 10 bases sitting between them. The whole variable domain, remainder taken from reference TRBV7-9 and TRBJ1-2, is DTGVSQNPRHKITKRGQNVTFRCDPISEHNRLYWYRQTLGQGPEFLTYFQNEAQLEKSRLLSDRFSAERPKGSFSTLEIQRTEQGDSAMYLCASSSGEGYGYTFGSGTRLTVV.

The chain recombines TRBV5-1 with TRBJ2-5, with 11 bases lining up with TRBD2. This CDR3 region has 15 residues. Germline CDR1 reads SGHRS; CDR2 reads YFSETQ. V lost 4 bases and J lost 0; bases outside the gene matches: 2. CDR3: CASSNSGRDQETQYF. In DNA, the CDR3 is TGCGCCAGCAGCAATAGCGGGAGGGACCAAGAGACCCAGTACTTC.

The CDR3 loop reads CASSLQGLGNTIYF. The CDR3 region has the DNA TGTGCCAGCAGCTTGCAGGGGTTGGGAAACACCATATATTTT. This sequence joins TRBV11-2 and TRBJ1-3, with a weak D call TRBD1 (6 bases). Deletions cut 3 bases from V and 4 bases from J, with 10 bases between. The CDR3 extends over 14 amino acids. Per the germline V gene, CDR1 is SGHAT and CDR2 is FQNNGV.

The V call is TRBV5-1, the J call TRBJ1-2; TRBD1 agrees at 7 bases. This CDR3 has 14 residues. The germline CDR1 and CDR2 sequences are SGHRS and YFSETQ. V shed 4 bases and J 6 bases; nucleotides not matched to a gene: 9. CDR3 region: CASSGEGAQNGYTF. The CDR3 region has the DNA TGCGCCAGCAGCGGTGAGGGGGCGCAGAATGGCTACACCTTC. Full variable domain (rest looked up from reference TRBV5-1 and TRBJ1-2): KAGVTQTPRYLIKTRGQQVTLSCSPISGHRSVSWYQQTPGQGLQFLFEYFSETQRNKGNFPGRFSGRQFSNSRSEMNVSTLELGDSALYLCASSGEGAQNGYTFGSGTRLTVV.

The V gene is TRBV6-5, the J gene TRBJ1-1; 9 bases fit TRBD1. The trim removed 7 bases at V and 0 bases at J, leaving 3 bases unmatched. The CDR3 has 14 amino acids. Germline CDR1 reads MNHEY; CDR2 reads SVGAGI. For the CDR3, the DNA is TGTGCCAGCACCCGGGACAGGGTGAACACTGAAGCTTTCTTT. Its translation is CASTRDRVNTEAFF.

The chain links TRBV7-6 to TRBJ2-2; D is possibly TRBD2 (6 bases). This CDR3 is built from 15 residues. Germline V lookup: CDR1 SGHVS, CDR2 FNYEAQ. V gave up 3 bases and J gave up 3 bases, with 11 bases separating them. The CDR3 DNA follows: TGTGCCAGCAGCTTTAGAGCGGGCGACACCGGGGAGCTGTTTTTT. Its translation: CASSFRAGDTGELFF.

In its sample, this clone was seen once. The chain uses TRBV2 and TRBJ2-7; TRBD1 might be the D (6 bases). Trimming left V 7 bases short and J 8 bases short, with 18 bases between. This CDR3 has 13 residues. Germline V gene data show CDR1 as SNHLY and CDR2 as FYNNEI. CDR3 sequence (DNA): TGTGCCAGCACAGGGACACGTACGAGCCAGCAGTACTTC. Its translation is CASTGTRTSQQYF. Full variable domain (missing parts from reference TRBV2 and TRBJ2-7): EPEVTQTPSHQVTQMGQEVILRCVPISNHLYFYWYRQILGQKVEFLVSFYNNEISEKSEIFDDQFSVERPDGSNFTLKIRSTKLEDSAMYFCASTGTRTSQQYFGPGTRLTVT.

CDR3 sequence: CASSFAAGGNTEAFF. CDR3 nucleotide sequence: TGTGCCAGCAGTTTTGCGGCAGGGGGGAACACTGAAGCTTTCTTT. The V call is TRBV27, the J call TRBJ1-1, with TRBD1 identical over 7 bases. Trimming removed 3 bases from V and 1 base from J; junction bases left unmatched: 5. The CDR3 contains 15 residues. In germline, CDR1 is MNHEY, CDR2 SMNVEV (reference sequence).

The chain combines TRBV15 with TRBJ2-1; perhaps TRBD1 as D (6 bases). Germline V gives CDR1 LNHNV, CDR2 YYDKDF (reference sequence). The CDR3 has 14 residues. Trimming left V 0 bases short and J 6 bases short, with 9 bases between. This CDR3 is CATSRDLGGNEQFF. CDR3 nucleotide sequence: TGTGCCACCAGCAGAGATTTAGGGGGCAATGAGCAGTTCTTC.

The gene calls are TRBV9 and TRBJ2-1; 9 nucleotides match TRBD2. CDR3 length: 17 residues. Germline V gene data show CDR1 as SGDLS and CDR2 as YYNGEE. V lost 4 bases to trimming and J lost 4 bases; unmatched junction nucleotides: 12. This CDR3 reads CASSPDEWAGGYNEQFF. CDR3 bases: TGTGCCAGCAGCCCGGATGAGTGGGCGGGGGGGTACAATGAGCAGTTCTTC.

The V call is TRBV15, the J call TRBJ1-1; D is unclear. Germline V gene sequence: CDR1 LNHNV, CDR2 YYDKDF (reference sequence). V was shortened by 5 bases and J by 2 bases, with 15 bases between the two germline ends. The CDR3 covers 15 residues. The CDR3 loop is CATSDYGGPNTEAFF. DNA of the CDR3: TGTGCCACCAGCGACTACGGAGGGCCTAACACTGAAGCTTTCTTT.

This chain's CDR3 is CSVVLPGSGNTIYF. The CDR3 DNA reads TGCAGCGTTGTTTTGCCAGGCTCTGGAAACACCATATATTTT. The genes are TRBV29-1 and TRBJ1-3; D gene ambiguous. V lost 4 bases and J lost 0, with 10 bases in between. This CDR3 has 14 residues. CDR1 and CDR2 from the germline V gene are SQVTM and ANQGSEA. Drawing the rest from reference TRBV29-1 and TRBJ1-3, the complete variable domain is SAVISQKPSRDICQRGTSLTIQCQVDSQVTMMFWYRQQPGQSLTLIATANQGSEATYESGFVIDKFPISRPNLTFSTLTVSNMSPEDSSIYLCSVVLPGSGNTIYFGEGSWLTVV.